This passage covers 2 T cell receptor beta chains from one sample sequenced in a study of OX40 agonist ivuxolimab in advanced cancers. TCRdb's copy holds only in-frame clones and misses some; the assay was immunoSEQ multiplex PCR. The sample yields about 18,000 clones, about 76% seen once. This sample comprised CD4+ or CD8+ T cells sorted from blood, obtained in a trial of the OX40 agonist ivuxolimab. Receptor source: an adult with an advanced solid tumor such as melanoma, head and neck, liver or kidney cancer.

CDR3 sequence (DNA): TGTGCCAGCAGCTTACTCAATGAGCAGTTCTTC. It codes for CASSLLNEQFF. This sequence joins TRBV13 and TRBJ2-1, with D hard to call. CDR1 is PRHDT and CDR2 is FYEKMQ in the germline V gene (reference sequence). The CDR3 totals 11 residues. V lost 2 bases to trimming and J lost 6 bases, with 2 bases between them.

This clone was recorded a few times. V and J are TRBV25-1 and TRBJ2-5; D perhaps matches TRBD1 (8 bases). The V gene lost 1 base and the J gene lost 7 bases, with 16 bases spanning the gap. The length of the CDR3 is 15 residues. The germline gives CDR1 MGHDK, CDR2 SYGVNS. This chain's CDR3 is CASSEWNRGGWTQYF. The CDR3 region has the DNA TGTGCCAGCAGTGAATGGAACAGGGGGGGTTGGACCCAGTACTTC. The full variable domain, rest sourced from reference TRBV25-1 and TRBJ2-5, is EADIYQTPRYLVIGTGKKITLECSQTMGHDKMYWYQQDPGMELHLIHYSYGVNSTEKGDLSSESTVSRIRTEHFPLTLESARPSHTSQYLCASSEWNRGGWTQYFGPGTRLLVL.